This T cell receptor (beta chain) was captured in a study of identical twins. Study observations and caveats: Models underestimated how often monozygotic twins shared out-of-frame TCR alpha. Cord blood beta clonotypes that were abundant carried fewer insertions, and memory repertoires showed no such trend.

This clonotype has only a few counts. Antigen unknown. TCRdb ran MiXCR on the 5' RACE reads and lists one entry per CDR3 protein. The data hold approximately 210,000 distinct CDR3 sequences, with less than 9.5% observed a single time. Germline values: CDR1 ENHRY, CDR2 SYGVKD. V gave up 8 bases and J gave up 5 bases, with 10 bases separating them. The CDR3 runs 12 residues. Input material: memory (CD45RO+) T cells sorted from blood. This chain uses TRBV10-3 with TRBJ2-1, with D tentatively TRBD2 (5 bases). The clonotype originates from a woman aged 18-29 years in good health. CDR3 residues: CAISFGDNEQFF. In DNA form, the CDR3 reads TGTGCCATCTCTTTCGGGGACAATGAGCAGTTCTTC.